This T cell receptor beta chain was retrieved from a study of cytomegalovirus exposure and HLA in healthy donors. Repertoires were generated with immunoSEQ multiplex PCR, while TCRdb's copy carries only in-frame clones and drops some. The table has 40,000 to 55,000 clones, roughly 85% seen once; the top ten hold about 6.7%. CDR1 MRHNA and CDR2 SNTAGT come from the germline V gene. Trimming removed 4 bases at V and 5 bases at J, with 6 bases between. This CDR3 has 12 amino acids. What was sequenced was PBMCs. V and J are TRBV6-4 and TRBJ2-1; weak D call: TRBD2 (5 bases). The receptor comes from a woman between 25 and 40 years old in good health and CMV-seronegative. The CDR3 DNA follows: TGTGCCAGCAGTGGAGGGAACAATGAGCAGTTCTTC. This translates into CASSGGNNEQFF.